This T cell receptor beta chain originates from a study of T cells in Graves' hyperthyroidism and ophthalmopathy. Study findings and constraints: Ophthalmopathy was separated from stable hyperthyroidism by a 13 V-J model.

Turning to this clonotype: As yet, its antigen is unknown. A read error may be the cause here, since a much bigger clone is one base away.

From germline, CDR1 is SNHLY and CDR2 FYNNEI. With V trimmed by 5 bases and J by 3 bases, 10 bases remained unmatched. The CDR3 runs to 15 residues. TCR beta CDR3 sequences were amplified from RNA transcripts. The HTBI primer set served for first-round RT-PCR of the TCR CDR3. TCRdb reanalysed the multiplex PCR reads using MiXCR and keeps one entry per CDR3 protein. The table has hundreds of thousands of distinct CDR3 sequences, 35% to 40% seen once. The sample comprised blood. The gene calls are TRBV2 and TRBJ2-7; 7 bases line up with TRBD1. This receptor was obtained from a man between 18 and 29 years old with Graves' hyperthyroidism. The CDR3 DNA follows: TGTGCCAGCAGTCCTCCCGGGACAGTTGACTACGAGCAGTACTTC. Protein sequence: CASSPPGTVDYEQYF.